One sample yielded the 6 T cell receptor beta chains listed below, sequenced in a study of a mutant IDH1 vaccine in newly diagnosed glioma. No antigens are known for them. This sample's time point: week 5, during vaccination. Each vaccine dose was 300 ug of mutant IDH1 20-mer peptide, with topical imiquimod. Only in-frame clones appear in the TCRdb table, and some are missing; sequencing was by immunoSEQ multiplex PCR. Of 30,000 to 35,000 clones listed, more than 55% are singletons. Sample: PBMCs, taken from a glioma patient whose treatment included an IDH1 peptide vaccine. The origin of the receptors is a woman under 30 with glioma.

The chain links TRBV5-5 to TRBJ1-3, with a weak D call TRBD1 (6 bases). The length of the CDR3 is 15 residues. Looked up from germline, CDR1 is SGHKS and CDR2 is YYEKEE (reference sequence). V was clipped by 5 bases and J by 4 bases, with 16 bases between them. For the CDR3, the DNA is TGTGCCAGCAGGCAACAGGGAAACCCCGGAAACACCATATATTTT. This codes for CASRQQGNPGNTIYF.

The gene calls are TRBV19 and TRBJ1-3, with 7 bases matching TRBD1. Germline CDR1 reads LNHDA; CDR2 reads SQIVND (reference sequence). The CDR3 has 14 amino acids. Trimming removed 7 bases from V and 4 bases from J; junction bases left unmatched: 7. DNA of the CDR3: TGTGCCAGTACTAGACAGGGAGGCGGAAACACCATATATTTT. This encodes CASTRQGGGNTIYF.

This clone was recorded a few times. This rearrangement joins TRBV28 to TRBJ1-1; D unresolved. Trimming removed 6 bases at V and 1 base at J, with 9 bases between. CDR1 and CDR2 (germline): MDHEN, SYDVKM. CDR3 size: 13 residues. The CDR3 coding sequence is TGTGCCAGCAGCCCCCTTCAGAACACTGAAGCTTTCTTT. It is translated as CASSPLQNTEAFF.

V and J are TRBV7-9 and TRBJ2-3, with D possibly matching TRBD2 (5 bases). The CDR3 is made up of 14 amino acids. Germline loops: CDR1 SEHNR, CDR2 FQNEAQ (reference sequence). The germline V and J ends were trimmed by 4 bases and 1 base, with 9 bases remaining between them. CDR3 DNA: TGTGCCAGCAGCTCTAGCTTGGGCACAGATACGCAGTATTTT. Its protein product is CASSSSLGTDTQYF.

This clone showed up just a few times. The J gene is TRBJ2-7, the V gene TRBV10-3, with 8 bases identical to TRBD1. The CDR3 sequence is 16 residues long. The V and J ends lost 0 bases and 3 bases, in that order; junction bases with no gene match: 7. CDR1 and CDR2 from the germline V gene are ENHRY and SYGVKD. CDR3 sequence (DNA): TGTGCCATCAGTGAGTCTGGGACAGGAAGTTACTACGAGCAGTACTTC. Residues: CAISESGTGSYYEQYF.

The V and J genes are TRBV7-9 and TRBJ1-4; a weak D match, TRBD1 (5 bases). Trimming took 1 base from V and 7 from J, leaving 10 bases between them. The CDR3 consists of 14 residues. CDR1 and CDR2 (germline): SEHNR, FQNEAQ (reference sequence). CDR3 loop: CASSLDGQGEKLFF. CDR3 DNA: TGTGCCAGCAGCTTAGATGGCCAGGGTGAAAAACTGTTTTTT.